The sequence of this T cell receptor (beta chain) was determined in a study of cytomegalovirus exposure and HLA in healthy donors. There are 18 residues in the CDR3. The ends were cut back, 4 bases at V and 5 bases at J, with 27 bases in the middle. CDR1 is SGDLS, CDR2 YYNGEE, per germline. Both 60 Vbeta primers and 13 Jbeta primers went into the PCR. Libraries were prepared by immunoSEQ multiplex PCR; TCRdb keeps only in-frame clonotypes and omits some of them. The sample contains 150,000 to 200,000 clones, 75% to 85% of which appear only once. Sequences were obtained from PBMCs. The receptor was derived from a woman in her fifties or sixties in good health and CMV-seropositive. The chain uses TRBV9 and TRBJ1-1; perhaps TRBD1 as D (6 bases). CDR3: CASSPKRGVEERGTEAFF. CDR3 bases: TGTGCCAGCAGCCCAAAGAGAGGGGTCGAGGAGAGGGGGACTGAAGCTTTCTTT.